The subject of this entry is one TCR beta chain. V was clipped by 6 bases and J by 1 base, with 15 bases between them. The length of the CDR3 is 15 residues. CDR1 is SGHAT and CDR2 is FQNNGV in the germline V gene. These data belong to a study of blood T cell repertoires in COVID-19. Study context: The analysed material was cDNA or gDNA that came from T cells, B-cell-depleted T cells, or PBMCs.

The data were produced by immunoSEQ multiplex PCR, yet TCRdb's version contains in-frame clones alone and is incomplete. Among about 130,000 clones listed, 81% were seen once. This chain links TRBV11-2 with TRBJ1-1; no definite D call. The TCR originated in a woman aged 45-59 years with acute or convalescent COVID-19. Sequencing used peripheral blood. The CDR3: CASRYNGRENTEAFF. CDR3 in DNA: TGTGCCAGCAGGTATAACGGACGGGAGAACACTGAAGCTTTCTTT.